Reported below is one T cell receptor beta chain. Its antigen remains unidentified. Using immunoSEQ multiplex PCR, the repertoire was profiled, and TCRdb retains in-frame clones only, with some absent. The sample holds roughly 60,000 clones, roughly 94% seen once. This entry comes from a study of cytomegalovirus exposure and HLA in healthy donors. The donors were part of the roughly 120-subject validation cohort, which stood apart from the 666-subject first cohort. Study-wide results and limits: Generally TCR sequences proved uncommon, though certain public TCRs appeared in numerous donors.

CDR1 is SGHTS and CDR2 is YDEGEE in the germline V gene. V lost 2 bases and J lost 0; bases outside the gene matches: 8. The CDR3 has 16 residues. The sample taken for sequencing was PBMCs. This sequence joins TRBV5-8 and TRBJ2-7; 7 bases line up with TRBD1. The TCR comes from a woman aged 18-29 years in good health and CMV-seropositive. As DNA, the CDR3 is TGTGCCAGCAGCTTCGTTCGGACAGGATACTCCTACGAGCAGTACTTC. Protein: CASSFVRTGYSYEQYF.